This T cell receptor beta chain came from a study of identical twins. Germline-derived CDR1 and CDR2 are MNHEY and SVGEGT. V lost 6 bases, J lost 6 bases, and 7 bases stayed unmatched. The CDR3 loop spans 15 amino acids. In its sample, this clonotype was seen a few times. MiXCR, run by TCRdb on the 5' RACE reads, gives a single entry per CDR3 protein. The sample lists more than 1.5 million distinct CDR3 sequences; less than 40% were seen once. Sequencing was performed on cord blood. The clonotype originates from a newborn girl in good health. This sequence joins TRBV6-2 or TRBV6-3 and TRBJ2-1, with 11 bases that match TRBD1. CDR3 nucleotides: TGTGCCAGCAGACCTTCCGGGACAGGGGGCAATGAGCAGTTCTTC. Amino acids: CASRPSGTGGNEQFF.